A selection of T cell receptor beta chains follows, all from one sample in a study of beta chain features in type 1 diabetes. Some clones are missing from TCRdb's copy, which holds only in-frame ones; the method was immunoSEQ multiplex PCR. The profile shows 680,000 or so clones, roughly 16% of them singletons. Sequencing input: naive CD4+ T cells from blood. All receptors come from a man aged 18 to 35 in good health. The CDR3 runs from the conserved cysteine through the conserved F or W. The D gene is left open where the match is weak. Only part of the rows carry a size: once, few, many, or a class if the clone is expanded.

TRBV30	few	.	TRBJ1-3	TGTGCCTGGGGGAGGGCCCACACCATATATTTT	CAWGRAHTIYF
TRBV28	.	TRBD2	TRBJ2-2	TGTGCCAGCGTCGGTAGCGGGGGGCCTACCGGGGAGCTGTTTTTT	CASVGSGGPTGELFF
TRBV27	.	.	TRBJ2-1	TGTGCCAGCAAACAGGGTCTGGCCTACAATGAGCAGTTCTTC	CASKQGLAYNEQFF
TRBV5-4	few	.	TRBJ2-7	TGTGCCAGCAGCTATGGGGGTACCAACCCCTACGAGCAGTACTTC	CASSYGGTNPYEQYF
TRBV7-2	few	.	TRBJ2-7	TGTGCCAGCAGCTGGACCGGGACGGAGAGGCACGAGCAGTACTTC	CASSWTGTERHEQYF
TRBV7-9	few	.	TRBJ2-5	TGTGCCAGCAGCTTCGTCGTAGGGGAGACCCAGTACTTC	CASSFVVGETQYF
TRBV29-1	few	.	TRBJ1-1	TGCAGCGTTGTCCAGACAGGACTTAACACTGAAGCTTTCTTT	CSVVQTGLNTEAFF
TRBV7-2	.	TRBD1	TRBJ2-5	TGTGCCAGCAGCCATTCTCGGACAGGGGGCGGGGAGACCCAGTACTTC	CASSHSRTGGGETQYF
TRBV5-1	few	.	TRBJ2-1	TGCGCCAGCAGCTCCGGACAGAGCTCCTACAATGAGCAGTTCTTC	CASSSGQSSYNEQFF
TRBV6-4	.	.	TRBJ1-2	TGTGCCAGCAGTGAAACGGGGACCCGCTATGGCTACACCTTC	CASSETGTRYGYTF
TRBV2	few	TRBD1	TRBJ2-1	TGTGCCAGCACCGGGGACAGGGGGGAGCATGAGCAGTTCTTC	CASTGDRGEHEQFF
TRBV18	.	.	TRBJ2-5	TGTGCCAGCTCACCGTCACTTCAAGAGACCCAGTACTTC	CASSPSLQETQYF
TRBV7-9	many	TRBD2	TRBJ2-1	TGTGCCAGCAGCTGGAGGCGGGAGGGCCGGGAGCAGTTCTTC	CASSWRREGREQFF
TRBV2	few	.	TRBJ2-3	TGTGCCAGCACCCAATCGGATACGCAGTATTTT	CASTQSDTQYF
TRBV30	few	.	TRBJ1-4	TGTGCCTGGAGTGTACGAATAGGTGAAAAACTGTTTTTT	CAWSVRIGEKLFF
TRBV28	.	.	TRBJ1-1	TGTGCCAGCAGCACGAAGGGGCGAGCTTTCTTT	CASSTKGRAFF
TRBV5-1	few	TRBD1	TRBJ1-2	TGCGCCAGCAGCTCCGGGACAGGGGCAGCTGCAGGCTACACCTTC	CASSSGTGAAAGYTF
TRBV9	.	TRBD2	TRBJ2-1	TGTGCCAGCAGACATACCGGGACTAGCGGGTACAATGAGCAGTTCTTC	CASRHTGTSGYNEQFF
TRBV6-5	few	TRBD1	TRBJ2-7	TGTGCCAGCAGTTCAGGGGGCTTGAAGTACGAGCAGTACTTC	CASSSGGLKYEQYF
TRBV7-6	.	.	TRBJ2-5	TGTGCCAGCAGCTTAGGGCCCTTGGGTAGGGACCTCGTCGAGACCCAGTACTTC	CASSLGPLGRDLVETQYF
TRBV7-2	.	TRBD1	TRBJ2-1	TGTGCCAGCAGCTTCGGGTACAGGGGACCCCTGGTGGGGCAGTTCTTC	CASSFGYRGPLVGQFF
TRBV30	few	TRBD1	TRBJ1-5	TGTGCCTGGAGTACTCCGGGACAGGGGGCGCGTAATCAGCCCCAGCATTTT	CAWSTPGQGARNQPQHF
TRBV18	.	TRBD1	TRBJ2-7	TGTGCCAGCTCGGGAGACAGGGCAACCGAGCAGTACTTC	CASSGDRATEQYF
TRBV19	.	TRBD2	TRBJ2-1	TGTGCCAGTAGTAAACTAGCGGGGGGGAGTAAAGACAATGAGCAGTTCTTC	CASSKLAGGSKDNEQFF
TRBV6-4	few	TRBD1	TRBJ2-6	TGTGCCAGCAGTAAAGGACAGGGACCTGGGGCCAACGTCCTGACTTTC	CASSKGQGPGANVLTF
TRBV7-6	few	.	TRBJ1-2	TGTGCCAGCAGCTTAACCGGGGGCGACTATGGCTACACCTTC	CASSLTGGDYGYTF
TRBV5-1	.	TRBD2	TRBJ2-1	TGCGCCAGCAGCTTGGGGGGACTAGCGGGAGTTAATGAGCAGTTCTTC	CASSLGGLAGVNEQFF
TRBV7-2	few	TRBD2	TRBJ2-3	TGTGCCAGCAGCTGGACTAGCGGCACAGATACGCAGTATTTT	CASSWTSGTDTQYF